The present entry profiles one T cell receptor beta chain with its context. In the source study's methods: Amplification from reference gene primers served as the basis for estimated nucleated cell counts. The table came from immunoSEQ multiplex PCR; TCRdb's copy has only in-frame clones and leaves some out. V and J calls and clone size are copied from that table; D and trimming were computed from the DNA. The table lists roughly 80,000 clones, 86% of them singletons. This sample is part of a study of blood T cell repertoires in COVID-19. Overall study context: Material from acute and convalescent COVID-19 was sourced from the United States, Italy and Spain. Nucleic acid was either cDNA or gDNA, and it came from T cells, B-cell-depleted T cells, or PBMCs.

The sequenced sample was peripheral blood. The TCR originated in an elderly man in a cohort sampled during active COVID-19.

The CDR3 DNA is TGTGCCAGCAGCTTTTCGGCCAGCCTGAGCGACAATGAGCAGTTCTTC. This translates into CASSFSASLSDNEQFF. The V and J genes are TRBV5-5 and TRBJ2-1; D remains ambiguous. Germline V CDR1 and CDR2: SGHKS, YYEKEE (reference sequence). V was trimmed by 2 bases and J by 5 bases, leaving 17 bases between them. The CDR3 consists of 16 residues.